This is a list of T cell receptor beta chains from one sample in a study of blood T cells in healthy people across ages. TCRdb re-called the 5' RACE reads through MiXCR, storing one row per CDR3 protein. The sample shows approximately 800,000 distinct CDR3 sequences, less than 60% of them seen only once. The specimen sequenced was blood. The receptor source for this set is a man at least 80 years old in good health. The CDR3 runs from the conserved cysteine through the conserved F or W. D genes are given only for firm matches. Expanded clones get a size class; other rows say once, few or many, or leave the size out.

size	D	V	J	DNA	CDR3
-	-	TRBV5-6	TRBJ1-2	TGTGCCAGCAGCTTGCAGTCCACGGGGAATGGCTACACCTTC	CASSLQSTGNGYTF
-	-	TRBV9	TRBJ2-3	TGTGCCAGCAGCCCCCGGATCCGAACCCTGACAGATACGCAGTATTTT	CASSPRIRTLTDTQYF
-	-	TRBV29-1	TRBJ2-7	TGCAGCGGATTACAGAGCTACGAGCAGTACTTC	CSGLQSYEQYF
-	TRBD1	TRBV12-3/TRBV12-4	TRBJ2-7	TGTGCCGGCAGTGGGGACAGCCTCTACAATGAGCAGTACTTC	CAGSGDSLYNEQYF
-	TRBD2	TRBV4-1	TRBJ2-1	TGCGCCAGCAGCCAAGATCTCGGAGCGGGGAGATACAATGAGCAGTTCTTC	CASSQDLGAGRYNEQFF
-	-	TRBV25-1	TRBJ2-5	TGTGCCAGCAGTGAGGTCGGACATAAGTACCAAGAGACCCAGTACTTC	CASSEVGHKYQETQYF
-	TRBD1	TRBV7-2	TRBJ2-7	TGTGCCAGCAGCTCATTTGGGACAGACGACGAGCAGTACTTC	CASSSFGTDDEQYF
-	TRBD2	TRBV15	TRBJ2-2	TGTGCCACCAGCAGGAAACTAGCGGGAGGCACCACCGGGGAGCTGTTTTTT	CATSRKLAGGTTGELFF
-	-	TRBV10-3	TRBJ1-5	TGTGCCATCCATTCCCCAAATTACCAGCATTTT	CAIHSPNYQHF
-	TRBD2	TRBV11-2	TRBJ2-1	TGTGCCAGCAGCTTAGAGAGGGTGTTTGGGGGCAGGACTAGCGGCGACTACAATGAGCAGTTCTTC	CASSLERVFGGRTSGDYNEQFF
-	-	TRBV6-2/TRBV6-3	TRBJ2-7	TGTGCCAGCAGACTCCGCTTTGGCGCCTACGAGCAGTACTTC	CASRLRFGAYEQYF
-	TRBD1	TRBV24-1	TRBJ2-2	TGTGCCACCAGTGAGTCGGGACAGGGCGCCGGGGAGCTGTTTTTT	CATSESGQGAGELFF
-	-	TRBV20-1	TRBJ2-1	TGCAGTGCTAGACGGGCAGGGAACCACAATGAGCAGTTCTTC	CSARRAGNHNEQFF
-	-	TRBV3-1	TRBJ1-1	TGTGCCAGCATATGGGGGACTGAAGCTTTCTTT	CASIWGTEAFF
-	TRBD1	TRBV24-1	TRBJ1-5	TGTACCACCAGTGCCGGGGACAGGACAAGGTGGGGCAATCAGCCCCAGCATTTT	CTTSAGDRTRWGNQPQHF
-	TRBD1	TRBV11-1	TRBJ2-1	TGTGCCAGCAGCTTGGGACAGGGCCTTCGCAATGAGCAGTTCTTC	CASSLGQGLRNEQFF
-	TRBD1	TRBV4-1	TRBJ1-4	TGCGCCAGCAGCCAAGACTGGGGACAGGGGGCAGGGGGTGAAAAACTGTTTTTT	CASSQDWGQGAGGEKLFF
-	TRBD2	TRBV11-2	TRBJ2-5	TGTGCCAGCAGGCCAGCGGGGTCTCAAGAGACCCAGTACTTC	CASRPAGSQETQYF
-	TRBD2	TRBV5-1	TRBJ2-3	TGCGCCAGCAGCTACACTAGCGGGAGAAGACTTATTCGCACAGATACGCAGTATTTT	CASSYTSGRRLIRTDTQYF
-	TRBD2	TRBV7-2	TRBJ2-5	TGTGCCAGCAGCTCAGGACTAGCGGGACAGATTGAGCAGTACTTC	CASSSGLAGQIEQYF
-	TRBD2	TRBV7-2	TRBJ2-7	TGTGCCAGCAGCTTAGCTAGCGGGAGGGGCAAAAACATTCGGTACTTC	CASSLASGRGKNIRYF
-	-	TRBV28	TRBJ2-2	TGTGCCAGCAGTTTCATTAAGGGAGTTCGGGGATCGGGGGAGCTGTTTTTT	CASSFIKGVRGSGELFF
-	-	TRBV20-1	TRBJ2-1	TGCAGTGCTAGACTCAATGAGCAGTTCTTC	CSARLNEQFF
-	-	TRBV18	TRBJ1-4	TGTGCCAGCTCACCACTTCCGGGGAGTGAAAAACTGTTTTTT	CASSPLPGSEKLFF
-	-	TRBV20-1	TRBJ2-7	TGCAGTGCCCTCCTGGCGGAGGTTTCCTACGAGCAGTACTTC	CSALLAEVSYEQYF
-	-	TRBV2	TRBJ2-7	TGTGCCAGCAGTGTCCAGATTTGGGGCGAGCAGTACTTC	CASSVQIWGEQYF
-	-	TRBV20-1	TRBJ1-5	TGCAGTGCTAGTACGGACAGAGAAGAGAATCAGCCCCAGCATTTT	CSASTDREENQPQHF
-	-	TRBV5-1	TRBJ2-7	TGCGCCAGCAGCTTGGTGGATGACGAGCAGTACTTC	CASSLVDDEQYF
once	TRBD1	TRBV7-2	TRBJ2-7	TGTGCCAGCAGCATTAGGCAGGGGGTCTACGAGCAGTACTTC	CASSIRQGVYEQYF
-	-	TRBV5-1	TRBJ2-7	TGCGCCAGCTGCTGGGAAGGGGCGCCCTACGGGCAGTACTTC	CASCWEGAPYGQYF
-	-	TRBV20-1	TRBJ1-5	TGCAGTGCCCCGACGACAGGATATAGCAATCAGCCCCAGCATTTT	CSAPTTGYSNQPQHF
-	-	TRBV5-5	TRBJ2-5	TGTGCCAGCAGCTCGAGGGACATACAAGAGACCCAGTACTTC	CASSSRDIQETQYF
few	TRBD1	TRBV24-1	TRBJ2-3	TGTGCCACCGCGGACAGGGTTAGCACAGATACGCAGTATTTT	CATADRVSTDTQYF
few	-	TRBV6-2/TRBV6-3	TRBJ1-1	TGTGCCAGCCGTCGGAGACTGAACACTGAAGCTTTCTTT	CASRRRLNTEAFF
once	-	TRBV12-3/TRBV12-4	TRBJ2-1	TGTGCCAGCAGTGTACGAGATTTGGACAATGAGCAGTTCTTC	CASSVRDLDNEQFF
few	-	TRBV7-9	TRBJ2-1	TGTGCCAGCAGCTTAGCGGACAACCCCTACAATGAGCAGTTCTTC	CASSLADNPYNEQFF
-	TRBD2	TRBV20-1	TRBJ2-3	TGCAGTGCTAGAGCCCCGCGAGTCGCGGGAGGGCCTATGAGCGTAGTGTTTGCAGATACGCAGTATTTT	CSARAPRVAGGPMSVVFADTQYF
-	-	TRBV5-1	TRBJ2-5	TGCGCCAGCAGCTCTCTCGGGGGAGTCGTAGGGAATGAGCAGTACTTC	CASSSLGGVVGNEQYF
-	-	TRBV5-5	TRBJ2-7	TGTGCCAGCAGCTTGGTCGGGACAAGGGGCCGCAATGAGCAGTACTTC	CASSLVGTRGRNEQYF
few	TRBD2	TRBV7-2	TRBJ2-1	TGTGCCAGCAGCGTGACTAGCGGAGTTTACAATGAGCAGTTCTTC	CASSVTSGVYNEQFF
-	TRBD1	TRBV27	TRBJ2-6	TGTGCCAGCAGTCCACTGGACAGGGGGAGCTCTGGGGCCAACGTCCTGACTTTC	CASSPLDRGSSGANVLTF
many	TRBD2	TRBV27	TRBJ2-1	TGTGCCAGCAGTTTATGGGCAGCGGGGGACATGGGGGAGCAGTTCTTC	CASSLWAAGDMGEQFF
-	TRBD2	TRBV20-1	TRBJ2-7	TGCAGTGCTAGGGGACTAAATACGTTAAATGAGCAGTACTTC	CSARGLNTLNEQYF
-	TRBD2	TRBV20-1	TRBJ2-3	TGCAGTGCTAGTTACGGGACTAGCGGCACAGATACGCAGTATTTT	CSASYGTSGTDTQYF
-	-	TRBV28	TRBJ1-4	TGTGCCAGCAGTTTGGGACCGCCTCTCTTCGGGGGGCCAACTAATGAAAAACTGTTTTTT	CASSLGPPLFGGPTNEKLFF
-	TRBD2	TRBV29-1	TRBJ2-7	TGCAGCGTTGAACTTCCGCTAGCGGGGGCCTACGAGCAGTACTTC	CSVELPLAGAYEQYF
-	-	TRBV7-2	TRBJ2-5	TGTGCCAGCAGCTTAACTCCCTTGAGGGGGGAGGGCCGGGCCCAGTACTTC	CASSLTPLRGEGRAQYF
-	-	TRBV20-1	TRBJ1-2	TGCAGTGCCTGCGGGGCCGCCACTAACTATGGCTACACCTTC	CSACGAATNYGYTF
-	-	TRBV2	TRBJ1-4	TGTGCCAGCAACCGGGACCTCGACGGTAATGAAAAACTGTTTTTT	CASNRDLDGNEKLFF
-	TRBD2	TRBV12-3/TRBV12-4	TRBJ2-7	TGTGCCAGCAAGGCGGAGCGGGAGTACGAGCAGTACTTC	CASKAEREYEQYF
many	-	TRBV20-1	TRBJ2-7	TGCAGTGCCCTAGGGATTTACGAGCAGTACTTC	CSALGIYEQYF
-	-	TRBV12-3/TRBV12-4	TRBJ2-7	TGTGCCAGCAGAGATTCCGGGACTCCTCCCTACGAGCAGTACTTC	CASRDSGTPPYEQYF
-	TRBD1	TRBV18	TRBJ2-1	TGTGCCAGCTCACCAAAACAGGGGAACGAGCAGTTCTTC	CASSPKQGNEQFF
-	TRBD1	TRBV6-6	TRBJ1-5	TGTGCCAGCAGGACGGGACAGGGGGGCAATCAGCCCCAGCATTTT	CASRTGQGGNQPQHF
-	-	TRBV24-1	TRBJ2-1	TGTGCCACCAGTGATTGGATCAAGGAGCAGTTCTTC	CATSDWIKEQFF
-	TRBD1	TRBV25-1	TRBJ2-1	TGTGTCAGCGCCAGTAGGGGACAGGGGAACAATGAGCAGTTCTTC	CVSASRGQGNNEQFF
-	-	TRBV12-3/TRBV12-4	TRBJ1-5	TGTGCCAGCAGTCCGCTGCGAGCTGGCCAGCCCCAGCATTTT	CASSPLRAGQPQHF